This TCR beta chain was recovered during a study of shared clonotypes between healthy human individuals (dated by TCRdb to the early 2020s). In the study overall: The cohort included a few men and a couple of women between 18 and 49 years of age. Per donor, three plates each were used for CD4 naive and CD4 memory, two for CD8 naive, and one for CD8 memory. Blood TCR repertoires of about 5 healthy adults were deeply sequenced to estimate repertoire size and the extent of clonotype sharing between individuals. To increase sequencing depth and limit assay-specific biases, different laboratories used diverse techniques to prepare libraries and sequence TCR repertoires. Between about 0.9 and 9 billion PBMCs per donor were obtained by leukapheresis. The study at large found these results: Sampling was restricted to blood, and TCR repertoires in tissue are likely to differ from TCR repertoires in blood. Sharing across four donors was observed for roughly 5% of naive CD4, less than 4% of naive CD8, about 2.3% of memory CD4, and roughly 0.4% of memory CD8 clonotypes. Clonotypes shared by all four sorted-subset donors showed higher generation probabilities than non-shared clonotypes. Based on pairwise subsampling, the degree of clonotype sharing among donors was expected to be affected by sequencing depth. Because the study included only a small number of donors, the genetic and exposure-history diversity represented was limited. Naive subsets generally had larger estimated clonotype richness than memory subsets did. Incomplete sequencing was indicated by rarefaction of sorted-subset datasets, despite the large sequencing depth.

Donors were healthy HIV-negative adults with no recently reported acute infections or vaccinations. Only Caucasian adults living in Nashville, Tennessee, USA were represented among the donors. CD4+ T cells were enriched through magnetic negative selection, after which naive cells were positively selected on CD45RA and the remaining negative fraction served as the memory subset. After blood collection by leukapheresis, PBMCs were isolated using Ficoll-Histopaque density gradient centrifugation and then cryopreserved in the vapor phase of liquid nitrogen. Purity and quantity of every magnetically sorted T cell population were checked by analytical flow cytometry. Each sorted fraction had its genomic DNA isolated and then quantified by UV absorbance on a Nanodrop 2000c. Using the deep immunoSEQ assay, TCR CDR3 regions were amplified from genomic DNA by multiplex PCR. Genomic DNA extracted from each cell subset was distributed evenly over all wells of several immunoSEQ 96-well plates, and each plate served as one replicate. Each replicate PCR for sorted subsets received roughly 0.2 ug genomic DNA, equal to about 30,000 T cell genomes. The purified libraries were quantified using a Qubit 3.0 fluorometer, sized with a Bioanalyzer 2100, and then quantified again using the KAPA Library Quantification kit. A separate single-read 150-cycle Illumina NextSeq 550 flow cell was used to sequence each immunoSEQ 96-well plate. Per the original workflow: The immunoSEQ output contained only junctional sequences without quality scores, so filtering could not match that applied to full-length reads. Sequences were annotated with PyIR, a Python wrapper for IgBLAST v1.9, and V/J genes and CDR3 were assigned using IMGT germline references. Reads with weak V/J assignments (E-value above 1e-6), missing CDR3, stop codons, out-of-frame junctions, or ambiguous translated residues were removed. V3J clonotypes were defined as sequences sharing an identical inferred V gene, J gene, and CDR3 amino acid sequence. To compute the percentage overlap between repertoires, the number of shared unique clonotypes was divided by the size of the smaller repertoire. Richness of each repertoire was evaluated using RTK rarefaction, the Chao1 estimator, and Recon v2.1 estimates of unobserved clonotypes. Generation probabilities were computed with OLGA for all TCRbeta clonotypes obtained by the gDNA method from a handful of donors. The immuneACCESS repertoire file appears here via TCRdb, limited to in-frame rearrangements. These files lack a portion of the clones; in checked studies, under half of the deficit traces to unresolved V genes, and the cause of the others is not known. The DNA was the basis for D and trimming; V, J and clone size are from that table. This sample comprises over a million clones, 75% to 80% of them detected only once. The top ten clones comprise about 0.52% of the sample.

With respect to this clone: Which antigen it targets is not known. Per-nucleotide qualities are absent, and no much larger clonotype sits a single base away.

The sample was memory CD4+ T cells from PBMCs. This sample's cell subset or site label indicates: CD45RA-negative fraction. The sequence was obtained from a man aged 18 to 29 in good health. Some clones in this sample may be carry-over from other donors' samples.

The nucleotide sequence reads as follows: TGCGCCAGCAGCCAGACAGGGCTTCGCTCCTACGAGCAGTACTTC. Its translation reads: CASSQTGLRSYEQYF. This chain joins TRBV5-1 to TRBJ2-7, with 7 bases matching TRBD1. Reading from cysteine to phenylalanine, the CDR3 counts 15 amino acids. The entry retains the CDR3 DNA only, 45 bases that are in frame from base 1. From a lookup of the germline V gene, CDR1 and CDR2 are SGHRS and YFSETQ. The V end gives up 4 bases and the J end 0 bases, leaving 7 bases in the junction not matched to a gene.